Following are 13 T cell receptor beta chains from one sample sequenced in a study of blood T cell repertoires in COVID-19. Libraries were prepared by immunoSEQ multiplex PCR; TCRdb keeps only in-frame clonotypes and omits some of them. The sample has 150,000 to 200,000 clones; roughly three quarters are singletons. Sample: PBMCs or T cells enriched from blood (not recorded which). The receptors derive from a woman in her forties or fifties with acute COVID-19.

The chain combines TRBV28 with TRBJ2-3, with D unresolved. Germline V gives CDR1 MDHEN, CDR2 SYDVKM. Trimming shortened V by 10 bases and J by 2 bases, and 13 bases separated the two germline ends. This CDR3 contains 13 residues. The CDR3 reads CATKASNTDTQYF. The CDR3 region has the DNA TGTGCCACCAAAGCGTCAAACACAGATACGCAGTATTTT.

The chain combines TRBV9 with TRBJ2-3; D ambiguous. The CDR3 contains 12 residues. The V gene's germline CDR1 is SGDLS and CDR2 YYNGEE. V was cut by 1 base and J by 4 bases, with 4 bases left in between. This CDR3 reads CASSVHSDTQYF. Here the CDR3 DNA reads TGTGCCAGCAGCGTACATTCAGATACGCAGTATTTT.

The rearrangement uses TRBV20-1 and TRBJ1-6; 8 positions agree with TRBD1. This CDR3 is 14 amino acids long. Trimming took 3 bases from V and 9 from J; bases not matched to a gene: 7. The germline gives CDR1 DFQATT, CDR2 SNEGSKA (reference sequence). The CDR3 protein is CSASADRVLSPLHF. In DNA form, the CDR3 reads TGCAGTGCTAGTGCGGACAGGGTACTTTCACCCCTCCACTTT.

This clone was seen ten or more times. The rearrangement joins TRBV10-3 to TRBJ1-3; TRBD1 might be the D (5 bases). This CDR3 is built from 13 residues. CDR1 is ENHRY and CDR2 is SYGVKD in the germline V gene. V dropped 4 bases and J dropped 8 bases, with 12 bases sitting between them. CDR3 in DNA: TGTGCCATCAGTGCGGGGGTGGTTGACACCATATATTTT. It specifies CAISAGVVDTIYF.

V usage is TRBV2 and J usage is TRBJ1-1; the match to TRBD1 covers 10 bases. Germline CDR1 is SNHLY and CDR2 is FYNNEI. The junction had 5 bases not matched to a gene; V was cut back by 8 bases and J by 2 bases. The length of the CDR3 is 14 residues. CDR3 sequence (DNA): TGTGCCAGCTGTCAGACAGGGGGCAACACTGAAGCTTTCTTT. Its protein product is CASCQTGGNTEAFF.

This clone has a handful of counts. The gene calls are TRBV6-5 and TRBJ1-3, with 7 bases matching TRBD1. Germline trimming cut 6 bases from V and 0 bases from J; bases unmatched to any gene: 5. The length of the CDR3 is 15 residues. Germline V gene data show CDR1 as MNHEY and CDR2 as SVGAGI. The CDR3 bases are TGTGCCAGCAGCCGGACAGGAAGCTCTGGAAACACCATATATTTT. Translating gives CASSRTGSSGNTIYF.

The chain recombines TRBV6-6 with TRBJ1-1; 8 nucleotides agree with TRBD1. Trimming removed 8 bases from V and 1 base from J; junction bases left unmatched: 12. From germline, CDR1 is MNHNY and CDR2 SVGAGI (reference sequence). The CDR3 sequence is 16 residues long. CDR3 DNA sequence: TGTGCCAGCGGCGACAGGGGTTTTTCGGGGAACACTGAAGCTTTCTTT. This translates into CASGDRGFSGNTEAFF.

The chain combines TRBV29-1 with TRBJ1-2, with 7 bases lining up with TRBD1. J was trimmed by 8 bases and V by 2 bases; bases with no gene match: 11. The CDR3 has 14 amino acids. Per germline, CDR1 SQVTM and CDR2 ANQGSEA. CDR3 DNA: TGCAGCGTTGAAAGGGGGGACAGTACGGAGGGCTACACCTTC. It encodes CSVERGDSTEGYTF.

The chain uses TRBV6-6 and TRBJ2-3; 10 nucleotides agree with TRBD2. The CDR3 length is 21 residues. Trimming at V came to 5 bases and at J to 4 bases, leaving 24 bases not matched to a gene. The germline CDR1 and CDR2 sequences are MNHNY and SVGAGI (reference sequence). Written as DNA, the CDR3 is TGTGCCAGCAGTCGAAGACTAAGCGGGGGGGCCATTTCAAGATCTGCAGATACGCAGTATTTT. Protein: CASSRRLSGGAISRSADTQYF.

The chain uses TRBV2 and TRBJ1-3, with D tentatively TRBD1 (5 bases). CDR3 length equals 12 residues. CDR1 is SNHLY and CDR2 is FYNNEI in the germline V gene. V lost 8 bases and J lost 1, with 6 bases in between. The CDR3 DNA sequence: TGTGCCAGCGGGGGGTCTGGAAACACCATATATTTT. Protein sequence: CASGGSGNTIYF. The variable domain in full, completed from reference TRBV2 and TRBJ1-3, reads EPEVTQTPSHQVTQMGQEVILRCVPISNHLYFYWYRQILGQKVEFLVSFYNNEISEKSEIFDDQFSVERPDGSNFTLKIRSTKLEDSAMYFCASGGSGNTIYFGEGSWLTVV.

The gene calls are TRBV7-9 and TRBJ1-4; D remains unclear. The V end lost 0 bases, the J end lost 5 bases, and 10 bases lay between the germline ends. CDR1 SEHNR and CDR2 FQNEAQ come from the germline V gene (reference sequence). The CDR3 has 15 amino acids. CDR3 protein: CASSLALRPNEKLFF. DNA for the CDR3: TGTGCCAGCAGCTTAGCTCTGCGCCCAAATGAAAAACTGTTTTTT.

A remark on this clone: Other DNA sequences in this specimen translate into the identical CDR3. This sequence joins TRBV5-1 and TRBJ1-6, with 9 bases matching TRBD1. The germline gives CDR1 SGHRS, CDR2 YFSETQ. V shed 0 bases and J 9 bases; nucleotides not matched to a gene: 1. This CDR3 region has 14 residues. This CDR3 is CASSLGQGGSPLHF. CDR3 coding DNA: TGCGCCAGCAGCTTGGGACAGGGGGGTTCACCCCTCCACTTT.

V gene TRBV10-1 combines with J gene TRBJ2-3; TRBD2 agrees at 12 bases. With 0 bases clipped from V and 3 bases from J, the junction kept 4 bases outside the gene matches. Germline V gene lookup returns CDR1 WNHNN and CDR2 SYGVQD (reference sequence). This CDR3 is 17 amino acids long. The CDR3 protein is CASSESTSGGITDTQYF. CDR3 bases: TGCGCCAGCAGTGAGTCTACTAGCGGGGGGATAACAGATACGCAGTATTTT.